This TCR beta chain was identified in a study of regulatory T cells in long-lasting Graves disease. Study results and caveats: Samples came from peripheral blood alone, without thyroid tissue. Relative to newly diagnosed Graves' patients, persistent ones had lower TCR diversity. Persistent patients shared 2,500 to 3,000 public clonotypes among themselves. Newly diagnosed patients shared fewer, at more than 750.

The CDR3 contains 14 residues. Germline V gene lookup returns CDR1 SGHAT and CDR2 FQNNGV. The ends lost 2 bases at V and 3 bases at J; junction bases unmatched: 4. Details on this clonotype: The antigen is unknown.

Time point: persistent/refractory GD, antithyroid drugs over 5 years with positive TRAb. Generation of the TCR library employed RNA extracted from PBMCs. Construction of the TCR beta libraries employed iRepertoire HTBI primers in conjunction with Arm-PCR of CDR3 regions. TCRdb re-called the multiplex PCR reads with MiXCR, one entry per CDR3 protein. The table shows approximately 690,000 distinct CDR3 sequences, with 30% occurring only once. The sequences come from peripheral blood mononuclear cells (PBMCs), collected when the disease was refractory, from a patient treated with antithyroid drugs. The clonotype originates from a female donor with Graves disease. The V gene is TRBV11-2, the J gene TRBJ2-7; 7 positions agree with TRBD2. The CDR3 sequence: CASSLSRGGYEQYF. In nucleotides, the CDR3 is TGTGCCAGCAGCTTAAGCCGCGGGGGCTACGAGCAGTACTTC. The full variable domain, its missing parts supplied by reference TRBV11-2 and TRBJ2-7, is EAGVAQSPRYKIIEKRQSVAFWCNPISGHATLYWYQQILGQGPKLLIQFQNNGVVDDSQLPKDRFSAERLKGVDSTLKIQPAKLEDSAVYLCASSLSRGGYEQYFGPGTRLTVT.